The entry that follows covers one TCR beta chain sequence. No cognate antigen has been identified for it. No base qualities exist here, and no much larger clone lies one base off it. Ophthalmopathy patients had moderately to severely active disease, with a Clinical Activity Score of 3 or more, a NOSPECS grade of 4 or more, and a disease duration of less than 3 months. The study excluded patients with uncontrolled infections, other autoimmune diseases, pregnancy or lactation. Diagnoses were established on the basis of clinical symptoms, serum thyroxine and TRAb, thyroid ultrasound, and orbital computed tomography. Ficoll-Paque density gradient centrifugation was used to isolate PBMCs from approximately 10 ml of fresh peripheral blood. Total RNA was extracted with Trizol reagent, and quality was checked on an Agilent 2100 Bioanalyzer. This entry comes from a study of T cells in Graves' hyperthyroidism and ophthalmopathy (dated by TCRdb to the late 2010s). Some background on the complete study: Peripheral blood was sampled at the time of initial diagnosis, prior to any treatment. To identify TCR V-J signatures that set the groups apart, the researchers used a discovery cohort of about a hundred patients, made up of some 41 with Graves' ophthalmopathy and approximately 57 with stable Graves' hyperthyroidism. An independent validation cohort of 18 to 20 hyperthyroidism patients and approximately 17 patients who later progressed to ophthalmopathy tested prospective prediction of ophthalmopathy. The roughly 100 discovery patients were divided at random into training and test sets in a 7:3 ratio. The study also compared thyroid tissue and blood T-cell repertoires from a handful of Graves' hyperthyroidism patients. After blood sampling, hyperthyroidism patients were treated with methimazole at a starting dose of 30 mg daily, and ophthalmopathy patients were treated with high-dose intravenous methylprednisolone. The paper reports TCR Vbeta CDR3 sequencing of 130 to 150 peripheral blood samples: 43 ophthalmopathy, fewer than 80 hyperthyroidism and around 17 progressor patients. What the authors observed across the whole study: Blood samples also contained most of the expanded thyroid clonotypes (frequency above 0.001), which suggests that blood repertoires may reflect thyroid immune responses. In validation, the model predicted progression to ophthalmopathy a median of roughly 6.2 months before onset, with roughly 70% sensitivity and nearly 75% specificity. In cross-validation, a model built on a 13 V-J signature told ophthalmopathy apart from stable hyperthyroidism with about 90% sensitivity and about 81% specificity, and in testing the same model reached 80%/75%. Sample size was not statistically predetermined, and blinding of investigators to group allocation was not performed.

The TCR beta CDR3 regions were amplified from the RNA transcripts. The first round of RT-PCR for the TCR CDR3 was performed with the HTBI primer set and the Qiagen OneStep RT-PCR kit. Libraries were constructed in a second round of multiplex PCR, after which size selection and purification were carried out. Libraries were sequenced paired-end with 100 bp reads on an Illumina HiSeq2000. Turning to the authors' computational methods: Raw data were processed with SOAPnuke, discarding reads with adapters, uncalled bases, mean Phred below 15, or no exact constant-primer or identifier match. COPE v1.2.5 was used to merge the high-quality paired reads, and each unique nucleotide sequence was defined as a clonotype. MiTCR v1.1 was used to align the clonotypes against IMGT TRBV, TRBD and TRBJ reference segments. The analysis was restricted to V-J combinations with a frequency above 0.0001, which together covered 99% to 99.2% of the repertoires. The TCS score was defined as F50 (clonal expansion) divided by E x V (chaos), with BLOSUM62-based TCRdist calculated between CDR3 peptides within each V-J. Welch's t-statistics and random forest reduced fewer than 600 V-J features to under 15, which were used in a naive Bayes classifier (R e1071). The public reads were reprocessed in TCRdb via fastp at Q25 and MiXCR, keeping in-frame beta chains. Each entry merges the rows of one CDR3 protein and shows their most common DNA and genes. The V and J calls, along with clone size, are taken from TCRdb and not from the paper's own processing. In all, the sample holds around 490,000 distinct CDR3 sequences, and 15% to 20% of those were seen once. 47% of the sample rests with the top ten.

This clonotype originated in a middle-aged man with Graves' ophthalmopathy. The sample was blood.

Here is the DNA: TGTGCCAGCAGTCCATCGGGACTTTTTTTGCCCCAGCATTTT. It is translated as CASSPSGLFLPQHF. This sequence uses TRBV6-1 and TRBJ1-5; D gene: possibly TRBD1, on 5 matching bases. V sheds 5 bases and J sheds 9 bases, leaving 17 bases between their ends. The CDR3, from cysteine to phenylalanine, totals 14 residues. CDR3 DNA only is kept here, 42 bases in frame from base 1. In the germline V gene, CDR1 corresponds to MNHNS and CDR2 to SASEGT.